This T cell receptor (beta chain) stems from a study of cytomegalovirus exposure and HLA in healthy donors. The PCR contained 60 Vbeta and 13 Jbeta primers. Sequenced by immunoSEQ multiplex PCR; TCRdb stores in-frame clones only, minus some. The sample includes 100,000 to 150,000 clones, roughly four fifths of them seen just once. Worth noting for this clone: Its antigen is unknown.

From germline, CDR1 is LNHNV and CDR2 YYDKDF (reference sequence). The CDR3 has 14 residues. The ends lost 1 base at V and 6 bases at J; junction bases unmatched: 4. Broader study findings: Several top significant clusters appeared, in a later analysis, to be linked to common viral pathogens.

The chain is built from TRBV15 and TRBJ2-5; 8 nucleotides align to TRBD2. Sequencing input: PBMCs. The sequence derives from a woman between 50 and 59 years old in good health and CMV-seropositive. This chain's CDR3 is CATSRAGGGQTQYF. The CDR3 nucleotides are TGTGCCACCAGCAGAGCGGGGGGGGGACAGACCCAGTACTTC.